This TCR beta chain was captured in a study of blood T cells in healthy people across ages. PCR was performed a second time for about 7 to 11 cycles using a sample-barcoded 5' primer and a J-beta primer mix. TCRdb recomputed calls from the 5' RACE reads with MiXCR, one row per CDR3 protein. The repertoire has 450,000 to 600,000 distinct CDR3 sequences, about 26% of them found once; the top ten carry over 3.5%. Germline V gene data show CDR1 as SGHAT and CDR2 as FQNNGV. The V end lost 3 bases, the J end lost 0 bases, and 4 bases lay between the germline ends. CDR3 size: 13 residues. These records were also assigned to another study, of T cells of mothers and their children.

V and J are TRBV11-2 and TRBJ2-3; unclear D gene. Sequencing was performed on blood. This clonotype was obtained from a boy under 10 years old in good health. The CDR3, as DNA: TGTGCCAGCAGCTTTCTGAGCACAGATACGCAGTATTTT. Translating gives CASSFLSTDTQYF.